This T cell receptor beta chain derives from a study of glioma-infiltrating T cells after dendritic cell vaccination (dated by TCRdb to the mid-2010s). With respect to the entire study: The cohort included around 15 glioblastoma patients drawn from Phase I and II dendritic cell vaccination trials, of whom 9 were newly diagnosed and 6 had recurrent disease. Autologous tumor lysate-pulsed dendritic cell vaccination was administered to the patients between the early 2000s and the early 2010s. To make the vaccine, monocyte-derived dendritic cells were cultured for less than nine days with IL-4 and GM-CSF and then pulsed overnight with autologous tumor lysate. Each patient was given three intradermal dendritic cell vaccine injections, spaced two weeks apart, in the arm below the axilla. Deep sequencing of TCR beta CDR3 regions was used to quantify tumor-infiltrating lymphocyte content and compare tumor and blood repertoires in dendritic cell-vaccinated glioblastoma patients. TCR sequencing metrics, including TIL content and tumor-blood repertoire overlap, were correlated with survival after dendritic cell vaccination. Overall study results and their limits: Higher estimated pretreatment TIL content predicted longer time to progression and overall survival after dendritic cell vaccination. The three-group TCR overlap response model was described as speculative and requiring prospective validation. The cohort was small and heterogeneous, and full blood and tumor sets were available for few patients, with initial-recurrent tumor pairs available for even fewer patients. No direct relationship between TCR clonality and survival was found, suggesting that a diverse polyclonal response may matter.

Patients were selected for having adequate residual fresh-frozen tumor tissue and more than two years of available survival data. Although molecular status otherwise differed among the glioblastoma patients, no patient had an isocitrate dehydrogenase mutation. PBMC were collected before vaccination, two weeks after the third vaccination, and at tumor progression if tumor progression occurred. The Qiagen DNeasy Blood extraction Kit was used for extraction of genomic DNA. As for this clone: Which antigen it targets is not known. Within one base of it there is no much larger clone, and no base qualities were kept.

The V end gives up 4 bases and the J end 4 bases, leaving 14 bases in the junction not matched to a gene. CDR3 length: 18 amino acids, cysteine to phenylalanine. This entry keeps only the CDR3 DNA: 54 bases, framed from base 1. Per the germline V gene, LGHNA is the CDR1 and YSLEER is the CDR2. The immunoSEQ assay amplified TCRB CDR3 regions from roughly 2 micrograms of genomic DNA, or from all available DNA when less than that amount was available. The multiplex PCR relied on 60 forward primers for TCR V beta segments and 13 reverse primers for J beta segments. To estimate the number of reads per starting template, synthetic control templates were added to each sample at limiting dilution. Reads of 87 bp were generated by sequencing on the Illumina HiSeq System. Regarding the original processing steps: PCR and sequencing errors were removed by a nearest neighbor algorithm that merged closely related sequences. TCR overlap was measured as the percentage of unique tumor TCR beta sequences also present in the same patient's peripheral blood. The source is immuneACCESS, and TCRdb retained only in-frame sequences with V and J called. Part of the clones is not carried over; for the studies checked, unresolved V genes explain less than half of this, and the remainder is unexplained. V, J and clone size are taken as reported in that table, and D and trimming were inferred from the DNA itself. The sample table lists 40,000 to 60,000 clones, around 86% of them with a count of one. Over 9.5% of the sample is taken by the ten largest.

The starting material was blood, obtained before dendritic cell vaccination. This TCR was recovered from a human donor with glioblastoma. In this chain, TRBV4-3 is recombined with TRBJ2-5; 11 bases in the middle match TRBD2. The nucleotide sequence reads as follows: TGCGCCAGCAGCCCACAAAGGGGCCTAGCGGGGGGCCGAGAGACCCAGTACTTC. Its translation reads: CASSPQRGLAGGRETQYF.